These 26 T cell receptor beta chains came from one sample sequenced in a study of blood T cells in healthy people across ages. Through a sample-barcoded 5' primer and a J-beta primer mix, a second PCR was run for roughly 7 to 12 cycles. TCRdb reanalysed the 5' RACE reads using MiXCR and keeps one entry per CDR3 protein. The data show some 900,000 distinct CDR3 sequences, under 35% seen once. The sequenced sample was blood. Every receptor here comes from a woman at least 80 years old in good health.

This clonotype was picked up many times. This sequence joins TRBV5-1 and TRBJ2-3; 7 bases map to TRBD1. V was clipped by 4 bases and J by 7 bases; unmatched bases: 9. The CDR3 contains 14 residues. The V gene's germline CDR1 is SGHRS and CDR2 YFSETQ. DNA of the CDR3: TGCGCCAGCAGCCCTCGGGACAGTTTGAATACGCAGTATTTT. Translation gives CASSPRDSLNTQYF.

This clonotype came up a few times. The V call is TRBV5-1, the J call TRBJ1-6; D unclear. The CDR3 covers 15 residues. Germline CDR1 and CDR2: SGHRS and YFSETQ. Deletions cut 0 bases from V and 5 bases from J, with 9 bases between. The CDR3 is CASSLASANNSPLHF. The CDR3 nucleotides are TGCGCCAGCAGCTTGGCGTCGGCTAATAATTCACCCCTCCACTTT.

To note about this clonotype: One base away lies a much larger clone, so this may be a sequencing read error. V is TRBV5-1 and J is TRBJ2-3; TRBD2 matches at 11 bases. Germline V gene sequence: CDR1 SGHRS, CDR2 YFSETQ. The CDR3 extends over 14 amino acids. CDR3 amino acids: CASKLAGAADMQYF. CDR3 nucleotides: TGCGCCAGCAAACTAGCGGGGGCCGCAGATATGCAGTATTTT.

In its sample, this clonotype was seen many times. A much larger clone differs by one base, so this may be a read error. The CDR3 sequence is CSARDFVTYNEQYF. The CDR3 DNA follows: TGCAGTGCTAGGGATTTCGTAACCTACAATGAGCAGTACTTC. The V and J genes are TRBV20-1 and TRBJ2-1, with no clear D. The J call may be mistaken, given a closer DNA end match to TRBJ2-7. CDR1 and CDR2 from the germline V gene are DFQATT and SNEGSKA (reference sequence). The CDR3 totals 14 residues.

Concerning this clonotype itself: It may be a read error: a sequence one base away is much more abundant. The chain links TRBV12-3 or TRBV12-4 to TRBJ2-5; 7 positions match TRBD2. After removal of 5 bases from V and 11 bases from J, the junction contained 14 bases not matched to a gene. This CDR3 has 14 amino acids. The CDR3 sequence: CASSPGLEWSEQYF. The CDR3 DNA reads TGTGCCAGCAGTCCAGGACTAGAGTGGAGTGAGCAGTACTTC.

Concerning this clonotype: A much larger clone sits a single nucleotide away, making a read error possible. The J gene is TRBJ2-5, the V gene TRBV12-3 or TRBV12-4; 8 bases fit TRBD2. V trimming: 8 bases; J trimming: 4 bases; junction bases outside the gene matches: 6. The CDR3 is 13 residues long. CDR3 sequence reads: CASARGGGETQYF. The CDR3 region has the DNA TGTGCCAGCGCCCGGGGGGGAGGAGAGACCCAGTACTTC.

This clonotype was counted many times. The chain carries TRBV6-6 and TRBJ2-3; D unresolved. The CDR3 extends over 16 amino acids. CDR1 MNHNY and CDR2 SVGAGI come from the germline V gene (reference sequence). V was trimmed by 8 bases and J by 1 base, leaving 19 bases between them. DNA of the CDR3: TGTGCCAGCGGGAAACGGACGGAATTGGGCACAGATACGCAGTATTTT. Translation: CASGKRTELGTDTQYF.

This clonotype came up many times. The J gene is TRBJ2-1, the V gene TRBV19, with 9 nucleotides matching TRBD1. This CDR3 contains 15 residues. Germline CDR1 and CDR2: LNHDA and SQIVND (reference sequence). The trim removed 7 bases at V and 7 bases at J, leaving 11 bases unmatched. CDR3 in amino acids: CASTEPGQGRNEQFF. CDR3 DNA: TGTGCCAGTACTGAACCGGGACAGGGAAGAAATGAGCAGTTCTTC.

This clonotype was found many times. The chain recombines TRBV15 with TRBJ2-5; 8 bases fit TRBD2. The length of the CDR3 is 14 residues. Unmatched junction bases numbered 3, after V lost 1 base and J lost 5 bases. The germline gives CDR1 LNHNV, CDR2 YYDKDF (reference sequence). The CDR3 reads CATSRVTSEETQYF. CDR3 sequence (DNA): TGTGCCACCAGCAGAGTGACTAGCGAGGAGACCCAGTACTTC.

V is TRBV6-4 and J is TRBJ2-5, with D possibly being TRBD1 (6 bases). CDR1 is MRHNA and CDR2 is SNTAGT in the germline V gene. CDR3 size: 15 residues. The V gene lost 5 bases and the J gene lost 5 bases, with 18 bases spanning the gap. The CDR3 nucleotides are TGTGCCAGCAGTTACCGGGACAAACAATGGGAGACCCAGTACTTC. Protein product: CASSYRDKQWETQYF.

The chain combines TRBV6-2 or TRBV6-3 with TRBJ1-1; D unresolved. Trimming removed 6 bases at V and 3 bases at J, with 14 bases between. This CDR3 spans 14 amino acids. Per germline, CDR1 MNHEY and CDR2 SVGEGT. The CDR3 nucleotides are TGTGCCAGCAGCCGTAAGCTCCAAGACACTGAAGCTTTCTTT. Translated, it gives CASSRKLQDTEAFF.

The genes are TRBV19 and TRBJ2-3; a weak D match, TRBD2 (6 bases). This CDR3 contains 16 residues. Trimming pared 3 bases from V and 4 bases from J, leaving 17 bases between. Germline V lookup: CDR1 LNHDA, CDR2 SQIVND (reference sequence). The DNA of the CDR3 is TGTGCCAGTAGTATCGCCTTCGGGGGTAATGCAGATACGCAGTATTTT. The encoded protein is CASSIAFGGNADTQYF. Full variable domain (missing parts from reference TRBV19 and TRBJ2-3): DGGITQSPKYLFRKEGQNVTLSCEQNLNHDAMYWYRQDPGQGLRLIYYSQIVNDFQKGDIAEGYSVSREKKESFPLTVTSAQKNPTAFYLCASSIAFGGNADTQYFGPGTRLTVL.

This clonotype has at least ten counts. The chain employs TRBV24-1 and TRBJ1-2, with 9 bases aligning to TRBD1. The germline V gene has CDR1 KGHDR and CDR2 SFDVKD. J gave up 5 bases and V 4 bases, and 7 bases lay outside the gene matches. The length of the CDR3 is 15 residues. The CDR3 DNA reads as TGTGCCACCAGTGAGACCGGGACAGGGTGGTATGGCTACACCTTC. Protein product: CATSETGTGWYGYTF.

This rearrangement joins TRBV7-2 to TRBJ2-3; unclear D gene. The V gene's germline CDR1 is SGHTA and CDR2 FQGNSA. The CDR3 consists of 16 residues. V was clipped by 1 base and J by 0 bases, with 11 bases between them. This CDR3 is CASSLGARGSTDTQYF. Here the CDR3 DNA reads TGTGCCAGCAGCTTAGGGGCCCGCGGCAGCACAGATACGCAGTATTTT.

In nucleotides, the CDR3 is TGTGCCAGCAGCTCACTGCTTATGGTAGTGGGCTACACCTTC. It specifies CASSSLLMVVGYTF. This chain uses TRBV7-2 with TRBJ1-2, with D hard to call. The CDR3 runs 14 residues. V lost 4 bases to trimming and J lost 8 bases, with 17 bases between them. Germline CDR1 is SGHTA and CDR2 is FQGNSA.

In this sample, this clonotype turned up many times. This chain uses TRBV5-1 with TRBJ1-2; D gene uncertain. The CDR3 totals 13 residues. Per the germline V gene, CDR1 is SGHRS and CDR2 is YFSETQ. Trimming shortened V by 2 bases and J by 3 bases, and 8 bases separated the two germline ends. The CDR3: CASSFWTDYGYTF. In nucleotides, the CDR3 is TGCGCCAGCAGCTTCTGGACGGACTATGGCTACACCTTC.

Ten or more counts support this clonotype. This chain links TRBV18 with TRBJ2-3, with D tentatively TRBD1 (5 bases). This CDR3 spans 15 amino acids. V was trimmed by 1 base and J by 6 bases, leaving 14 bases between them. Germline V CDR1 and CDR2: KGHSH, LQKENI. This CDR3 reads CASSPQGQLFDTQYF. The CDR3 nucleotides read TGTGCCAGCTCACCACAGGGGCAACTTTTCGATACGCAGTATTTT.

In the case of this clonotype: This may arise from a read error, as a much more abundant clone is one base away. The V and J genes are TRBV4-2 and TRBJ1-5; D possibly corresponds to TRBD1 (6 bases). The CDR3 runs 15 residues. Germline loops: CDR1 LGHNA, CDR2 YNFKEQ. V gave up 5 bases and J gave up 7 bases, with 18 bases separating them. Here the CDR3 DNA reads TGTGCCAGCAGCGTGGGGGACCGAGGGGGGCAGCCCCAGCATTTT. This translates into CASSVGDRGGQPQHF.

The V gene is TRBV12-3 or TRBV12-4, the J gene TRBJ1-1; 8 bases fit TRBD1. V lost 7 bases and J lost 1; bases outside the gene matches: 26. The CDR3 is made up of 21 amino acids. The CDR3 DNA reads TGTGCCAGCAACAAAGGGGGTTGGCAGGGGGCCCGGGCCTCCCAGAACACTGAAGCTTTCTTT. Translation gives CASNKGGWQGARASQNTEAFF.

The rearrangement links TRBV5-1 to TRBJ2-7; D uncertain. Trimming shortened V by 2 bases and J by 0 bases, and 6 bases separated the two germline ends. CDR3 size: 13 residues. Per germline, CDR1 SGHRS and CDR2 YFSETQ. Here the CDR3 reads CASSFDNSYEQYF. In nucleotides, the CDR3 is TGCGCCAGCAGCTTCGACAACTCCTACGAGCAGTACTTC.

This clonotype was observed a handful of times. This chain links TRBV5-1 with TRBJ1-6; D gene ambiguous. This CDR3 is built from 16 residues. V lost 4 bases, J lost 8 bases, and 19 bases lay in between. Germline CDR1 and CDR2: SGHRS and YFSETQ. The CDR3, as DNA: TGCGCCAGCAGCCCCATCGGGCAAAATTATGATTCACCCCTCCACTTT. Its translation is CASSPIGQNYDSPLHF.

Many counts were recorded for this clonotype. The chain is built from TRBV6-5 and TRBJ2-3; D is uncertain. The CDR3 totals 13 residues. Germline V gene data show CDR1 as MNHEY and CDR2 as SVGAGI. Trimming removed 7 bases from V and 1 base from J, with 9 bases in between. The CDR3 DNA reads TGTGCCAGCATCCCCCCGGGCACAGATACGCAGTATTTT. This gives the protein CASIPPGTDTQYF.

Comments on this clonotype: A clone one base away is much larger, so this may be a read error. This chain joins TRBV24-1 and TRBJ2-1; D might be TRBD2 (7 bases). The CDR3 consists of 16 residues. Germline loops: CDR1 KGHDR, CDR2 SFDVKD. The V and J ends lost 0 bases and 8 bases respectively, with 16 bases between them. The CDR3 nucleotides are TGTGCCACCAGTGATTTGGGCGGGGGCGCCACGGATGAGCAGTTCTTC. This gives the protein CATSDLGGGATDEQFF.

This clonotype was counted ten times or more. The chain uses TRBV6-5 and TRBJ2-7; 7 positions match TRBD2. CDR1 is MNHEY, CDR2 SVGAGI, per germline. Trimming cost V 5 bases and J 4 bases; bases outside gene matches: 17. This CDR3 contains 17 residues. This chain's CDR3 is CASSPPRAGEGGYEQYF. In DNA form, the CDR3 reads TGTGCCAGCAGTCCCCCCCGCGCGGGGGAGGGTGGTTACGAGCAGTACTTC.

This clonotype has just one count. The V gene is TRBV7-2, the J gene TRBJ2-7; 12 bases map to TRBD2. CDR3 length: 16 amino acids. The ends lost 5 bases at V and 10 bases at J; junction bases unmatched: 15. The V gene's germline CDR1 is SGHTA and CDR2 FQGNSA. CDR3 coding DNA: TGTGCCAGCAGCCCCGGAGGACTAGCGGGGTCATGGGCCCAGTACTTC. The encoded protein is CASSPGGLAGSWAQYF.

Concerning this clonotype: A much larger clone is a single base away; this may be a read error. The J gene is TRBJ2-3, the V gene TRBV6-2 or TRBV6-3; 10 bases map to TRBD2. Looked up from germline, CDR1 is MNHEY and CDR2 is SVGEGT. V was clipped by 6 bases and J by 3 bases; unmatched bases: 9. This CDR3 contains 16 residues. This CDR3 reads CASSHLASGGTDTQYF. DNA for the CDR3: TGTGCCAGCAGCCACCTGGCTAGCGGGGGAACAGATACGCAGTATTTT.